This T cell receptor (beta chain) was identified during a study of T-cell memory formation after mild COVID-19. In the study overall: The two donors had largely donor-specific TCR clusters.

Study results and caveats: CD4+ clones that contracted lay mainly in CM and EM; CD8+ ones lay in EMRA. For second-wave clones that peaked at day 37, SARS-CoV-2 specificity went unverified. Clones shrinking from day 15 to 85 showed even CD4/CD8 mixes; later expanders tilted CD4+.

MiXCR, run by TCRdb on the 5' RACE reads, gives a single entry per CDR3 protein. The table records 400,000 or so distinct CDR3 sequences, about 21% of them present only once. Trimming shortened V by 3 bases and J by 4 bases, and 12 bases separated the two germline ends. This CDR3 is 14 amino acids long. This clonotype has only a few counts. Its antigen is not identified. The origin of this receptor is an adult woman who had mild COVID-19 (a few samples of this study predate the infection). Cell type and time point are not known. What was sequenced was PBMCs or a T cell subset sorted from them (not recorded which). This chain uses TRBV12-3 or TRBV12-4 with TRBJ1-1; D call uncertain. CDR3 sequence (DNA): TGTGCCAGCAGTTTGGTTGTGAGCGGCACTGAAGCTTTCTTT. Translating it yields CASSLVVSGTEAFF.